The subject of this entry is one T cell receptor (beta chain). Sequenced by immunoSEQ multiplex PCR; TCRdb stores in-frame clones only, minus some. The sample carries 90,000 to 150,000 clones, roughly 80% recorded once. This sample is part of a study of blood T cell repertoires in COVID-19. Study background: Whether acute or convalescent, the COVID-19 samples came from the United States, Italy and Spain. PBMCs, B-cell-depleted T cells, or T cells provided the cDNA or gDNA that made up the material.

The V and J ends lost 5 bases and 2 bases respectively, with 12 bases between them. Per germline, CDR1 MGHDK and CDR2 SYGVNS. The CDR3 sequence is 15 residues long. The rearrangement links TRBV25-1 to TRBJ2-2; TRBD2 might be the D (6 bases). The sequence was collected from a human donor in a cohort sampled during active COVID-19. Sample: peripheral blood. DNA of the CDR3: TGTGCCAGCAGTAATCCGGGACTCAACACCGGGGAGCTGTTTTTT. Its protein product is CASSNPGLNTGELFF.